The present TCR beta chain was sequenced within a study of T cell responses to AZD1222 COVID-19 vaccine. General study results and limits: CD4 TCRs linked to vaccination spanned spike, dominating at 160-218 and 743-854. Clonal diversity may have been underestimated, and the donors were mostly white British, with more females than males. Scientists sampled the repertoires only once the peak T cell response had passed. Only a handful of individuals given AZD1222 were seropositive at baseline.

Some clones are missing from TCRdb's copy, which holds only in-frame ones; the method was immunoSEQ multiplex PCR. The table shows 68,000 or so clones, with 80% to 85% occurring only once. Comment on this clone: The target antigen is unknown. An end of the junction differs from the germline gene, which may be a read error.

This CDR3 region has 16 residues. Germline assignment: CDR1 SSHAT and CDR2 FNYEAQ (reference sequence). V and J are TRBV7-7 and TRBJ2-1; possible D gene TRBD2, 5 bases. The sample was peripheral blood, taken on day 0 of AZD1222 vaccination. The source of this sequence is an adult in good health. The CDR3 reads CASSSRAVNSYNEQFF. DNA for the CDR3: TGTGCTAGCAGCTCGAGGGCAGTTAACTCCTACAATGAGCAGTTCTTC.